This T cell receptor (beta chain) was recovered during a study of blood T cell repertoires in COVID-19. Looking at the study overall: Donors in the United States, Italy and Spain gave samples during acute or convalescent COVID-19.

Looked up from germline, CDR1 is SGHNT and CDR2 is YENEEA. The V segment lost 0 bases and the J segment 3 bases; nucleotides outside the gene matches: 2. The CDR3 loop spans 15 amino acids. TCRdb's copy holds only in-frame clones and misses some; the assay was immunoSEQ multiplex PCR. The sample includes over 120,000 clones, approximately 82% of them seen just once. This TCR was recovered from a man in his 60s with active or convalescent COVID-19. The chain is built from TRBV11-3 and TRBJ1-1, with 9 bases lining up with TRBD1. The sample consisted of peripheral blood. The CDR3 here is CASSLERTGDTEAFF. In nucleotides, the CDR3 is TGTGCCAGCAGCTTAGAAAGGACAGGGGACACTGAAGCTTTCTTT. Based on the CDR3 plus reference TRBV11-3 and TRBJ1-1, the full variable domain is EAGVVQSPRYKIIEKKQPVAFWCNPISGHNTLYWYLQNLGQGPELLIRYENEEAVDDSQLPKDRFSAERLKGVDSTLKIQPAELGDSAVYLCASSLERTGDTEAFFGQGTRLTVV.